This TCR beta chain comes out of a study of T cells after yellow fever vaccination. The overall study: Preparation used SMART-Seq v4 Ultra Low Input for the low-cell-number fractions. Study results and limitations: Most primary-vaccination clones reappeared after the booster (approximately 95% CD4, 88% CD8).

A word on this clonotype: Its target is not known.

The V gene lost 5 bases and the J gene lost 5 bases, with 15 bases spanning the gap. The V gene's germline CDR1 is DFQATT and CDR2 SNEGSKA (reference sequence). The CDR3 consists of 13 residues. As TCR cDNA was made by 5'RACE template switching, a universal primer site and UMIs were added. One entry per CDR3 protein results from TCRdb running MiXCR on the 5' RACE reads. The table has about 220,000 distinct CDR3 sequences, less than 7.5% seen once. This sequence was found in a man under 40 who received the YFV17D yellow fever vaccine. V is TRBV20-1 and J is TRBJ2-5; perhaps TRBD1 as D (6 bases). The sample here was CD4+ T cells sorted from PBMCs, taken on the day of the yellow fever booster vaccination. The CDR3 DNA reads as TGCAGTGCTGTTTCAACAGGGCGGGAGACCCAGTACTTC. The encoded protein is CSAVSTGRETQYF.